Below, 18 T cell receptor beta chains from the same sample are listed, as sequenced in a study of cytomegalovirus exposure and HLA in healthy donors. The PCR was carried out with 60 Vbeta primers and 13 Jbeta primers. Only in-frame clones appear in the TCRdb table, and some are missing; sequencing was by immunoSEQ multiplex PCR. The table lists about 150,000 clones, roughly 80% of them singletons, with around 3.1% in the top ten. Sequenced sample: PBMCs. These receptors were taken from a man between 40 and 49 years old in good health and CMV-seronegative.

The table lists this clone with a few counts. The chain uses TRBV7-9 and TRBJ1-5; 7 nucleotides agree with TRBD1. Trimming at V came to 0 bases and at J to 0 bases, leaving 11 bases not matched to a gene. CDR1 is SEHNR, CDR2 FQNEAQ, per germline (reference sequence). The CDR3 consists of 19 residues. The CDR3 here is CASSLADRSPRYSNQPQHF. The CDR3 DNA sequence: TGTGCCAGCAGCTTAGCGGACAGGTCCCCACGTTATAGCAATCAGCCCCAGCATTTT. Based on the CDR3 plus reference TRBV7-9 and TRBJ1-5, the full variable domain is DTGVSQNPRHKITKRGQNVTFRCDPISEHNRLYWYRQTLGQGPEFLTYFQNEAQLEKSRLLSDRFSAERPKGSFSTLEIQRTEQGDSAMYLCASSLADRSPRYSNQPQHFGDGTRLSIL.

V and J are TRBV6-5 and TRBJ2-7; 9 bases agree with TRBD1. This CDR3 spans 15 amino acids. V lost 3 bases and J lost 4; bases outside the gene matches: 7. Germline-derived CDR1 and CDR2 are MNHEY and SVGAGI. This CDR3 is CASSYGQGSIYEQYF. CDR3 nucleotide sequence: TGTGCCAGCAGTTATGGACAGGGGTCGATTTACGAGCAGTACTTC.

V gene TRBV7-2 combines with J gene TRBJ2-2; TRBD2 matches 11 bases. CDR1 and CDR2 (germline): SGHTA, FQGNSA. J gave up 3 bases and V 5 bases, and 11 bases lay outside the gene matches. The CDR3 spans 18 residues. CDR3: CASSPSVLAGGYTGELFF. The CDR3 DNA reads as TGTGCCAGCAGCCCGAGCGTCCTAGCGGGGGGCTACACCGGGGAGCTGTTTTTT.

The chain recombines TRBV19 with TRBJ2-7; TRBD2 matches 7 bases. Germline CDR1 LNHDA, CDR2 SQIVND (reference sequence). The V segment lost 3 bases and the J segment 3 bases; nucleotides outside the gene matches: 8. The CDR3 covers 15 residues. The DNA for the CDR3 is TGTGCCAGTAGTATTGGCGCGGGAGATGTCTACGAGCAGTACTTC. Its protein is CASSIGAGDVYEQYF.

The chain employs TRBV5-5 and TRBJ1-2; tentatively, D is TRBD1 (6 bases). Germline assignment: CDR1 SGHKS and CDR2 YYEKEE (reference sequence). Trimming removed 4 bases from V and 4 bases from J, with 11 bases in between. The CDR3 spans 13 residues. The CDR3: CASSHRAVYGYTF. The CDR3 nucleotides are TGTGCCAGCAGCCACAGGGCGGTCTATGGCTACACCTTC.

This clone was counted a single time. The chain is built from TRBV5-1 and TRBJ2-3; 8 bases match TRBD2. This CDR3 spans 14 amino acids. With 3 bases clipped from V and 2 bases from J, the junction kept 2 bases outside the gene matches. The V gene's germline CDR1 is SGHRS and CDR2 YFSETQ. Here the CDR3 reads CASSSGGPTDTQYF. The CDR3 nucleotides read TGCGCCAGCAGCTCGGGGGGGCCCACAGATACGCAGTATTTT.

V is TRBV13 and J is TRBJ1-1, with a possible D match to TRBD1 (5 bases). The CDR3 length is 14 residues. The V gene lost 0 bases and the J gene lost 7 bases, with 12 bases spanning the gap. Germline CDR1 reads PRHDT; CDR2 reads FYEKMQ (reference sequence). The chain's CDR3 is CASSLGGTRLEAFF. The CDR3, as DNA: TGTGCCAGCAGCTTAGGCGGGACTCGCCTTGAAGCTTTCTTT.

This clone was detected only a few times. The gene calls are TRBV15 and TRBJ2-7, with 10 positions matching TRBD2. Per germline, CDR1 LNHNV and CDR2 YYDKDF (reference sequence). V shed 5 bases and J 0 bases; nucleotides not matched to a gene: 10. The CDR3 covers 17 residues. The CDR3 spells CATSGGLAAPFSYEQYF. The CDR3 coding sequence is TGTGCCACCAGCGGCGGACTAGCGGCCCCTTTCTCCTACGAGCAGTACTTC. Full variable domain (missing parts from reference TRBV15 and TRBJ2-7): DAMVIQNPRYQVTQFGKPVTLSCSQTLNHNVMYWYQQKSSQAPKLLFHYYDKDFNNEADTPDNFQSRRPNTSFCFLDIRSPGLGDTAMYLCATSGGLAAPFSYEQYFGPGTRLTVT.

The rearrangement uses TRBV19 and TRBJ1-1, with D possibly matching TRBD1 (5 bases). CDR3 size: 14 residues. V lost 5 bases, J lost 3 bases, and 13 bases lay in between. From germline, CDR1 is LNHDA and CDR2 SQIVND (reference sequence). This CDR3 is CASSPSQVHTEAFF. In DNA, the CDR3 is TGTGCCAGTAGTCCCTCACAGGTACACACTGAAGCTTTCTTT.

V gene TRBV27 combines with J gene TRBJ2-3; 7 nucleotides line up with TRBD2. CDR1 and CDR2 from the germline V gene are MNHEY and SMNVEV (reference sequence). Germline trimming cut 3 bases from V and 4 bases from J; bases unmatched to any gene: 7. This CDR3 has 15 amino acids. CDR3 sequence: CASSLRLAEADTQYF. In DNA form, the CDR3 reads TGTGCCAGCAGTTTGAGGCTAGCGGAAGCAGATACGCAGTATTTT.

This clone showed up just a few times. The CDR3 bases are TGTGCCAGTAGTCAAGGACAGGGATGGACTGAAGCTTTCTTT. Its protein product is CASSQGQGWTEAFF. V usage is TRBV19 and J usage is TRBJ1-1; TRBD1 agrees at 8 bases. Germline trimming cut 5 bases from V and 5 bases from J; bases unmatched to any gene: 7. The CDR3 length is 14 residues. Germline lookup yields CDR1 LNHDA and CDR2 SQIVND (reference sequence).

This clone was found a few times. This chain uses TRBV28 with TRBJ2-3; TRBD1 agrees at 7 bases. The germline gives CDR1 MDHEN, CDR2 SYDVKM. The V gene end was trimmed by 4 bases and the J gene end by 0 bases; junction bases not matched to a gene: 4. The CDR3 extends over 15 amino acids. CDR3 residues: CASSSTGMSTDTQYF. The CDR3 DNA follows: TGTGCCAGCAGTTCGACAGGGATGAGCACAGATACGCAGTATTTT.

The chain links TRBV18 to TRBJ2-2; TRBD2 matches at 8 bases. V lost 2 bases, J lost 7 bases, and 6 bases stayed unmatched. This CDR3 is built from 15 residues. CDR1 KGHSH and CDR2 LQKENI come from the germline V gene. The CDR3 DNA is TGTGCCAGCTCACCAGCGGGACTAGAGAACGGGGAGCTGTTTTTT. Translation: CASSPAGLENGELFF.

The rearrangement links TRBV11-3 to TRBJ2-7; 7 bases map to TRBD1. The J segment lost 3 bases and the V segment lost 1 base, leaving 9 bases of the junction unmatched. Germline V gene data show CDR1 as SGHNT and CDR2 as YENEEA. The CDR3 totals 16 residues. The CDR3 protein is CASSLVGTATYYEQYF. The DNA for the CDR3 is TGTGCCAGCAGCTTAGTGGGGACAGCGACATACTACGAGCAGTACTTC.

A few counts support this clone. The chain employs TRBV7-2 and TRBJ2-7, with TRBD2 identical over 8 bases. V was pared by 5 bases and J by 2 bases, with 17 bases of the junction left unmatched. Germline-derived CDR1 and CDR2 are SGHTA and FQGNSA. CDR3 length equals 18 residues. The CDR3 protein is CASSQPRGVGTSAYEQYF. CDR3 nucleotides: TGTGCCAGCAGCCAACCACGGGGAGTGGGGACTAGTGCCTACGAGCAGTACTTC. Based on the CDR3 plus reference TRBV7-2 and TRBJ2-7, the full variable domain is GAGVSQSPSNKVTEKGKDVELRCDPISGHTALYWYRQSLGQGLEFLIYFQGNSAPDKSGLPSDRFSAERTGGSVSTLTIQRTQQEDSAVYLCASSQPRGVGTSAYEQYFGPGTRLTVT.

There are a few counts of this clone. The V and J genes are TRBV15 and TRBJ2-1; the D gene is possibly TRBD1 (7 bases). The germline V gene encodes CDR1 LNHNV and CDR2 YYDKDF (reference sequence). CDR3 length equals 15 residues. The germline V and J ends were trimmed by 0 bases and 9 bases, with 15 bases remaining between them. DNA for the CDR3: TGTGCCACCAGCAGAGACCGTGACAGGGAGGTTGAGCAGTTCTTC. Amino acids: CATSRDRDREVEQFF.

CDR3 sequence: CASSQDFGAAPRGEQFF. CDR3 in DNA: TGCGCCAGCAGCCAAGATTTCGGCGCAGCACCCAGGGGTGAGCAGTTCTTC. J is TRBJ2-1 and V is TRBV4-3, with D perhaps matching TRBD1 (6 bases). V was cut by 0 bases and J by 9 bases, with 21 bases left in between. CDR3 length: 17 amino acids. Germline V gene data show CDR1 as LGHNA and CDR2 as YSLEER.

This clone was detected only a few times. The V call is TRBV10-3, the J call TRBJ2-7, with 10 bases lining up with TRBD2. This CDR3 is built from 20 residues. The V and J ends lost 3 bases and 3 bases, in that order; junction bases with no gene match: 20. CDR1 is ENHRY and CDR2 is SYGVKD in the germline V gene. This CDR3 reads CAISERHRLVAGGGSYEQYF. CDR3 nucleotide sequence: TGTGCCATCAGTGAAAGGCACCGGCTGGTAGCGGGAGGAGGGAGCTACGAGCAGTACTTC.